This T cell receptor (beta chain) was found in a study of blood T cell repertoires in COVID-19. The table came from immunoSEQ multiplex PCR; TCRdb's copy has only in-frame clones and leaves some out. The repertoire includes some 70,000 clones, more than 70% of them detected once, and about 13% sits in the top ten. V was clipped by 6 bases and J by 3 bases, with 14 bases between them. This CDR3 is 14 amino acids long. Germline CDR1 is MNHNY and CDR2 is SVGAGI (reference sequence). This clonotype was sampled from a man aged 50 to 60 with COVID-19, enrolled during active disease. The J gene is TRBJ2-5, the V gene TRBV6-6; the D is unclear. Sequenced input: peripheral blood. The CDR3 loop reads CASRPIQEKETQYF. The CDR3 DNA reads as TGTGCCAGCAGGCCAATCCAGGAAAAAGAGACCCAGTACTTC.